This T cell receptor beta chain was recorded in a study of blood T cell repertoires in COVID-19. The overall study: Acute-phase and convalescent COVID-19 samples originated in the United States, Italy and Spain.

The CDR3 is 13 amino acids. Germline V gene data show CDR1 as MNHEY and CDR2 as SVGAGI. V was cut by 6 bases and J by 6 bases, with 15 bases left in between. Profiled with immunoSEQ multiplex PCR; TCRdb holds only in-frame clones, not every one. The sample shows 120,000 or so clones, around 91% of them seen only once. J is TRBJ2-7 and V is TRBV6-5; TRBD2 is a possible D gene (6 bases). The specimen was peripheral blood. This clonotype was sampled from a man between 65 and 80 years old with active or convalescent COVID-19. Written as DNA, the CDR3 is TGTGCCAGCAGGACTTCGGGGGTCCGCGAGCAGTACTTC. This codes for CASRTSGVREQYF.